The 27 T cell receptor beta chains reported below all come from one sample, sequenced in a study of T cells in Graves' hyperthyroidism and ophthalmopathy. Researchers amplified the TCR beta CDR3 regions from RNA transcripts. HTBI primers were employed in a first-round RT-PCR of the TCR CDR3. A single record per CDR3 protein comes from TCRdb applying MiXCR to the multiplex PCR reads. The sample shows hundreds of thousands of distinct CDR3 sequences, roughly 25% of them seen only once. Source material: blood. The receptors come from a man aged 50 or older with Graves' hyperthyroidism.

This clonotype occurred a few times. The chain uses TRBV5-1 and TRBJ1-1; the D gene is possibly TRBD1 (5 bases). V was shortened by 0 bases and J by 2 bases, with 8 bases between the two germline ends. This CDR3 is built from 14 residues. Germline values: CDR1 SGHRS, CDR2 YFSETQ. The CDR3 region is CASSLVGDNTEAFF. CDR3 nucleotide sequence: TGCGCCAGCAGCTTGGTAGGGGACAACACTGAAGCTTTCTTT.

This clonotype was detected only a few times. The rearrangement uses TRBV5-1 and TRBJ2-2; 11 bases fit TRBD2. V was pared by 4 bases and J by 1 base, with 6 bases of the junction left unmatched. This CDR3 spans 17 amino acids. Germline V lookup: CDR1 SGHRS, CDR2 YFSETQ. DNA of the CDR3: TGCGCCAGCAGCGCGCCGGGACTAGCGGAGAACACCGGGGAGCTGTTTTTT. The encoded protein is CASSAPGLAENTGELFF.

This clonotype was observed a few times. J is TRBJ1-1 and V is TRBV20-1, with 8 nucleotides matching TRBD1. The CDR3 totals 12 residues. Germline loops: CDR1 DFQATT, CDR2 SNEGSKA (reference sequence). The V gene end was trimmed by 7 bases and the J gene end by 8 bases; junction bases not matched to a gene: 9. The CDR3 protein is CSGGEDRDEAFF. In nucleotides, the CDR3 is TGCAGTGGGGGAGAGGACAGGGACGAAGCTTTCTTT.

The chain joins TRBV10-3 to TRBJ1-2, with no clear D. Trimming removed 2 bases from V and 6 bases from J, with 4 bases in between. Per the germline V gene, CDR1 is ENHRY and CDR2 is SYGVKD. CDR3 length: 11 amino acids. CDR3 sequence: CAISEGHGYTF. The CDR3 DNA reads TGTGCCATCAGTGAGGGCCATGGCTACACCTTC.

This clonotype was seen once. This CDR3 reads CASSARLLGVLTF. Here the CDR3 DNA reads TGTGCCAGCAGCGCCCGACTGCTCGGCGTCCTGACTTTC. This chain uses TRBV5-4 with TRBJ2-6; no clear D gene. Germline loops: CDR1 SGHNT, CDR2 YYREEE (reference sequence). Trimming took 4 bases from V and 12 from J, leaving 14 bases between them. The CDR3 spans 13 residues.

Points on this clonotype: A much more abundant neighbour one base away suggests this may be a read error. The chain has TRBV3-1 and TRBJ2-7, with TRBD1 matching 9 bases. The DNA matches TRBJ2-1 better at its end, which makes the J call doubtful. This CDR3 has 15 residues. Germline values: CDR1 LGHDT, CDR2 YNNKEL (reference sequence). The chain's CDR3 is CASSQDPQGAYEQFF. CDR3 in DNA: TGTGCCAGCAGCCAAGATCCACAGGGGGCCTACGAGCAGTTCTTC.

The rearrangement uses TRBV20-1 and TRBJ2-1; 10 bases are a match to TRBD2. The V and J ends lost 5 bases and 8 bases, in that order; junction bases with no gene match: 6. From germline, CDR1 is DFQATT and CDR2 SNEGSKA (reference sequence). The CDR3 sequence is 13 residues long. CDR3 protein: CSAVLAGRHEQFF. The CDR3 DNA is TGCAGTGCTGTACTAGCGGGAAGACATGAGCAGTTCTTC.

The chain has TRBV6-1 and TRBJ2-1; TRBD2 agrees at 7 bases. This CDR3 comprises 15 residues. Germline assignment: CDR1 MNHNS and CDR2 SASEGT. With V trimmed by 6 bases and J by 9 bases, 14 bases remained unmatched. The CDR3 DNA reads TGTGCCAGCAGCCAAGATAGCAGCGGGAAGGTTGAGCAGTTCTTC. Translation gives CASSQDSSGKVEQFF.

This rearrangement joins TRBV28 to TRBJ2-1, with D unclear. CDR1 is MDHEN and CDR2 is SYDVKM in the germline V gene. The CDR3 runs to 14 residues. Between the trimmed V and J ends, which lost 7 bases and 6 bases, there was a span of 16 bases. The CDR3 region has the DNA TGTGCCAGCACCTCCCCCGTCATGGGCAATGAGCAGTTCTTC. It is translated as CASTSPVMGNEQFF.

The chain joins TRBV18 to TRBJ2-2; D not certain. Germline CDR1 KGHSH, CDR2 LQKENI. Trimming cost V 3 bases and J 7 bases, with 9 bases left between them. The CDR3 length is 13 residues. The CDR3 is CASSPSANGELFF. CDR3 DNA: TGTGCCAGCTCACCGTCCGCTAACGGGGAGCTGTTTTTT.

The V gene is TRBV11-3, the J gene TRBJ2-4, with D possibly matching TRBD2 (6 bases). The V end lost 5 bases, the J end lost 3 bases, and 14 bases lay between the germline ends. CDR1 is SGHNT and CDR2 is YENEEA in the germline V gene. The CDR3 runs to 15 residues. The CDR3 nucleotides read TGTGCCAGCAGCGGGGACTTGCTCGACAAAAACATTCAGTACTTC. This gives the protein CASSGDLLDKNIQYF.

The chain couples TRBV27 to TRBJ2-7, with TRBD2 identical over 9 bases. In germline, CDR1 is MNHEY, CDR2 SMNVEV (reference sequence). V gave up 2 bases and J gave up 2 bases; unmatched junction bases: 4. This CDR3 region has 15 residues. CDR3 protein: CASSLKAGGTYEQYF. The CDR3 nucleotides are TGTGCCAGCAGTTTAAAAGCGGGAGGCACCTACGAGCAGTACTTC.

V gene TRBV12-3 or TRBV12-4 combines with J gene TRBJ1-1; D is unclear. Trimming removed 3 bases from V and 5 bases from J, with 13 bases in between. The CDR3 totals 14 residues. CDR3 protein: CASSFNNQVTEAFF. The CDR3 region has the DNA TGTGCCAGCAGTTTCAACAACCAGGTGACTGAAGCTTTCTTT.

The chain is built from TRBV28 and TRBJ2-7; D remains ambiguous. The CDR3 sequence is 14 residues long. The germline V and J ends were trimmed by 3 bases and 8 bases, with 17 bases remaining between them. Germline V gene sequence: CDR1 MDHEN, CDR2 SYDVKM. The CDR3 loop is CASSFGDFLAQQYF. The CDR3 DNA follows: TGTGCCAGCAGTTTTGGAGACTTCCTTGCACAGCAGTACTTC.

This clonotype occurred many times. The chain carries TRBV3-1 and TRBJ1-2; D might be TRBD1 (6 bases). The germline V gene has CDR1 LGHDT and CDR2 YNNKEL (reference sequence). The ends were cut back, 1 base at V and 3 bases at J, with 12 bases in the middle. The CDR3 loop spans 15 amino acids. CDR3 loop: CASSQGWQGYYGYTF. The CDR3, as DNA: TGTGCCAGCAGCCAAGGTTGGCAGGGGTACTATGGCTACACCTTC.

This clonotype was picked up a small number of times. The chain couples TRBV7-9 to TRBJ2-3, with D possibly matching TRBD2 (5 bases). The length of the CDR3 is 18 residues. The V and J ends lost 5 bases and 1 base respectively, with 22 bases between them. Germline V gene lookup returns CDR1 SEHNR and CDR2 FQNEAQ (reference sequence). The DNA of the CDR3 is TGTGCCAGCAGCGCGACCCGCGAGGGTATTAGGGGCACAGATACGCAGTATTTT. Amino acids: CASSATREGIRGTDTQYF. The whole variable domain, filled in from reference TRBV7-9 and TRBJ2-3, reads DTGVSQNPRHKITKRGQNVTFRCDPISEHNRLYWYRQTLGQGPEFLTYFQNEAQLEKSRLLSDRFSAERPKGSFSTLEIQRTEQGDSAMYLCASSATREGIRGTDTQYFGPGTRLTVL.

This clonotype has only a few counts. The CDR3 loop reads CASSTDRDSWQPQHF. CDR3 in DNA: TGTGCCAGCAGCACTGACCGGGACAGTTGGCAGCCCCAGCATTTT. The gene calls are TRBV28 and TRBJ1-5; TRBD1 agrees at 7 bases. The CDR3 contains 15 residues. The V gene end was trimmed by 6 bases and the J gene end by 7 bases; junction bases not matched to a gene: 12. Germline CDR1 and CDR2: MDHEN and SYDVKM. The whole variable domain, remainder taken from reference TRBV28 and TRBJ1-5, is DVKVTQSSRYLVKRTGEKVFLECVQDMDHENMFWYRQDPGLGLRLIYFSYDVKMKEKGDIPEGYSVSREKKERFSLILESASTNQTSMYLCASSTDRDSWQPQHFGDGTRLSIL.

The V and J genes are TRBV24-1 and TRBJ2-3, with D uncertain. The CDR3 spans 11 residues. The germline CDR1 and CDR2 sequences are KGHDR and SFDVKD. V was shortened by 5 bases and J by 5 bases, with 4 bases between the two germline ends. The CDR3 here is CATSAGDTQYF. In DNA form, the CDR3 reads TGTGCCACCAGTGCGGGAGATACGCAGTATTTT.

The CDR3 coding sequence is TGTGCCAGCAGCCCCCAAGGAGGAGCCTACGAGCAGTACTTC. Translated, it gives CASSPQGGAYEQYF. The chain recombines TRBV11-1 with TRBJ2-7; D is possibly TRBD2 (5 bases). V was trimmed by 5 bases and J by 2 bases, leaving 13 bases between them. This CDR3 comprises 14 residues. CDR1 is SGHAT, CDR2 FQDESV, per germline (reference sequence).

A few counts support this clonotype. This chain connects TRBV6-1 to TRBJ1-6; weak D call: TRBD1 (5 bases). With 5 bases removed from V and 9 bases from J, the gap between germline ends came to 11 bases. Germline assignment: CDR1 MNHNS and CDR2 SASEGT. This CDR3 has 13 amino acids. In DNA, the CDR3 is TGTGCCAGCAGTTCTTCAGGGACTTCACCCCTCCACTTT. Amino acids: CASSSSGTSPLHF.

This clonotype has just a few counts. V is TRBV20-1 and J is TRBJ2-5; 8 bases align to TRBD2. With V trimmed by 3 bases and J by 5 bases, 20 bases remained unmatched. Germline CDR1 reads DFQATT; CDR2 reads SNEGSKA (reference sequence). This CDR3 is 18 amino acids long. The CDR3 here is CSASGPTSGEALAETQYF. CDR3 nucleotides: TGCAGTGCTAGTGGCCCCACTAGCGGAGAGGCCTTAGCGGAGACCCAGTACTTC.

This clonotype was counted only a few times. The chain carries TRBV28 and TRBJ2-6; a weak D match, TRBD1 (6 bases). The CDR3 loop spans 15 amino acids. V was shortened by 5 bases and J by 4 bases, with 12 bases between the two germline ends. CDR1 is MDHEN and CDR2 is SYDVKM in the germline V gene. CDR3 sequence reads: CASSTPGTGANVLTF. The CDR3 nucleotides read TGTGCCAGCAGTACCCCCGGGACAGGGGCCAACGTCCTGACTTTC.

The rearrangement uses TRBV5-1 and TRBJ2-7; 10 bases match TRBD1. Looked up from germline, CDR1 is SGHRS and CDR2 is YFSETQ. V gave up 5 bases and J gave up 6 bases; unmatched junction bases: 5. The CDR3 length is 13 residues. The CDR3 protein is CASSRDRGGEQYF. Here the CDR3 DNA reads TGCGCCAGCAGTCGGGACAGGGGTGGCGAGCAGTACTTC.

The genes are TRBV12-5 and TRBJ2-3, with D perhaps TRBD2 (6 bases). From germline, CDR1 is LGHNT and CDR2 FRNRAP. The CDR3 is 15 residues long. V gave up 6 bases and J gave up 5 bases, with 18 bases separating them. CDR3 in DNA: TGTGCTAGTGGAGGCCGGGACTGGTACATAGATACGCAGTATTTT. This encodes CASGGRDWYIDTQYF.

This clonotype came up many times. This CDR3 reads CASRQGAAYEQYF. CDR3 bases: TGTGCCAGCAGGCAGGGGGCCGCCTACGAGCAGTACTTC. The rearrangement joins TRBV12-3 or TRBV12-4 to TRBJ2-7, with 8 bases fitting TRBD1. Trimming removed 6 bases from V and 2 bases from J; junction bases left unmatched: 3. The CDR3 consists of 13 residues.

This clonotype was detected a few times. The chain recombines TRBV12-3 or TRBV12-4 with TRBJ1-2; TRBD1 agrees at 7 bases. CDR3 length: 14 residues. Losses at the gene ends were 6 bases for V and 8 bases for J; bases not matched to a gene: 12. As DNA, the CDR3 is TGTGCCAGCAGGACAGGGAACTCAGCAGGCGGCTACACCTTC. Its protein is CASRTGNSAGGYTF.

This clonotype was observed at least ten times. V and J are TRBV6-1 and TRBJ2-3, with D perhaps matching TRBD1 (6 bases). The CDR3 loop spans 16 amino acids. The germline V gene encodes CDR1 MNHNS and CDR2 SASEGT. The V and J ends lost 2 bases and 2 bases respectively, with 14 bases between them. CDR3 loop: CASSELRTASTDTQYF. CDR3 bases: TGTGCCAGCAGTGAACTGAGGACAGCCTCCACAGATACGCAGTATTTT.